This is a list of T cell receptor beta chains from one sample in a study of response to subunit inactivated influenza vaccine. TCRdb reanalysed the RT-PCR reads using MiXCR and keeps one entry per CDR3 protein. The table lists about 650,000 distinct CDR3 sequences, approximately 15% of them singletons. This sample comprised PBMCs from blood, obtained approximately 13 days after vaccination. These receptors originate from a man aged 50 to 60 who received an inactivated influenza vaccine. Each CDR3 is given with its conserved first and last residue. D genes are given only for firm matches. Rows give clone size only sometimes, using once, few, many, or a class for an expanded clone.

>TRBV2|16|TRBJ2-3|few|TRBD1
TGTGCCAGCAGTTATCCACAGGGGGCTGCCACAGATACGCAGTATTTT
CASSYPQGAATDTQYF
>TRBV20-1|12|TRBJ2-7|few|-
TGCAGTGCTAGTCGGGGATCGCACGAGCAGTACTTC
CSASRGSHEQYF
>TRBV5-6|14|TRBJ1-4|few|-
TGTGCCAGCAGCTTATGGGCAGGGAATGAAAAACTGTTTTTT
CASSLWAGNEKLFF
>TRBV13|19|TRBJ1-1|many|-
TGTGCCAGCAGCTCCTCTAGGCCAGTCTCTGCGGGGTCAAACACTGAAGCTTTCTTT
CASSSSRPVSAGSNTEAFF
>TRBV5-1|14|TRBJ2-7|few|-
TGCGCCAGCAGCTTGGGGCCCATCGGGTACGAGCAGTACTTC
CASSLGPIGYEQYF
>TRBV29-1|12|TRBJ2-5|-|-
TGCAGCACCTTATGGGGGATCGAGACCCAGTACTTC
CSTLWGIETQYF
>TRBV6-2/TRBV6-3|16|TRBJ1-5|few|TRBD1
TGTGCCAGCAGTTACCCCCCGGGACAGGGAAGTCAGCCCCAGCATTTT
CASSYPPGQGSQPQHF
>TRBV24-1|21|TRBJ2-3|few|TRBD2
TGTGCCACCAGTGATACCTGGACTAGCGGGAGGGCCACCCCTAGCACAGATACGCAGTATTTT
CATSDTWTSGRATPSTDTQYF
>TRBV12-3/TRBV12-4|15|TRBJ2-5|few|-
TGTGCCAGCAGTCTCGGGACAAACCGCCGGGAGACCCAGTACTTC
CASSLGTNRRETQYF
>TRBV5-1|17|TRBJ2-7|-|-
TGCGCCAGCAGCTCGGCCTCTAGGCCCCAACTACCCTACGAGCAGTACTTC
CASSSASRPQLPYEQYF
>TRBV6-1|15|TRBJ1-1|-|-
TGTGCCAGCAGCCCCTTGACAGGACTGAACACTGAAGCTTTCTTT
CASSPLTGLNTEAFF
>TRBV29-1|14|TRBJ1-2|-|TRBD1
TGCAGCGTGATTCCGGGACAGGGGGACTATGGCTACACCTTC
CSVIPGQGDYGYTF
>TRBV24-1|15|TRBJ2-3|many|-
TGTGCCACCAGTGGCGCGGCCGAAAGCACAGATACGCAGTATTTT
CATSGAAESTDTQYF
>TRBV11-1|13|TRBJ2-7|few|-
TGTGCCAGCAGCTACGCCAGCAACTACGAGCAGTACTTC
CASSYASNYEQYF
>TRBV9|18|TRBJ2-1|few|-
TGTGCCAGCAGCTCCAATCGGGTTGTGAGGGCCTCCTACAATGAGCAGTTCTTC
CASSSNRVVRASYNEQFF
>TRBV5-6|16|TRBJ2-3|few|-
TGTGCCAGCAGCCCCACGAACATTCCTAGCACAGATACGCAGTATTTT
CASSPTNIPSTDTQYF
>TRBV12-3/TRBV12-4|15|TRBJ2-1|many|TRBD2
TGTGCCAGCAGTTTAAGGGACTATTCTTACAATGAGCAGTTCTTC
CASSLRDYSYNEQFF
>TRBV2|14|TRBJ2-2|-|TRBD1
TGTGCCAGCAGCCAGGACAGGGCGGTCGGGGAGCTGTTTTTT
CASSQDRAVGELFF
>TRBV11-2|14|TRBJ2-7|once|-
TGTGCCAGCAGCTCCCGGGCCAGGTCCTACGAGCAGTACTTC
CASSSRARSYEQYF
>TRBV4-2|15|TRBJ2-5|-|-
TGTGCCAGCAGCCAAGAGGCCCGGAATCAAGAGACCCAGTACTTC
CASSQEARNQETQYF
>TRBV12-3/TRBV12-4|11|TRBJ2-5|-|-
TGTGCCAGCAGTTTGGATGGGGCCCAGTACTTC
CASSLDGAQYF
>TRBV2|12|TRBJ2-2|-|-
TGTGCCAGCAGGGGGACGACCGGGGAGCTGTTTTTT
CASRGTTGELFF
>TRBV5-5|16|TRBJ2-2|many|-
TGTGCCAGCAGCTTTAGTTTCAGAGCGAACACCGGGGAGCTGTTTTTT
CASSFSFRANTGELFF
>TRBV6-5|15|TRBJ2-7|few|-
TGTGCCAGCAGTTACTCCGCTGGCCCCAGCTGGGAGCAGTACTTC
CASSYSAGPSWEQYF
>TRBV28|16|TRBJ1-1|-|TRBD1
TGTGCCAGCAGTCCCCAGGGACAGGGGGCAAACACTGAAGCTTTCTTT
CASSPQGQGANTEAFF
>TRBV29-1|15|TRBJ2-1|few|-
TGCAGCGTTGCAGTCGGCCATTCCCTCTACAATGAGCAGTTCTTC
CSVAVGHSLYNEQFF
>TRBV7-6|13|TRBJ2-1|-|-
TGTGCCAGCAGGCCGGGACGGTACAATGAGCAGTTCTTC
CASRPGRYNEQFF
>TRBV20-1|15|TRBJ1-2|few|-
TGCAGTGCTACCCTAGGGGGGGGCCGGGACTATGGCTACACCTTC
CSATLGGGRDYGYTF
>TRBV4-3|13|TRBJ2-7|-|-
TGCGCCAGCAGCCAAGCGTGGGGTTACGAGCAGTACTTC
CASSQAWGYEQYF
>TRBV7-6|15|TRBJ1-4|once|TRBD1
TGTGCCAGCAGCCCTTCGACAGGGGTGAATGAAAAACTGTTTTTT
CASSPSTGVNEKLFF
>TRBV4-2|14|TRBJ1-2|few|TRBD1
TGTGCCAGCAGCCAACCGACAGGGGACTATGGCTACACCTTC
CASSQPTGDYGYTF
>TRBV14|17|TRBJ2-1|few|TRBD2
TGTGCCAGCAGCCAGAGACCCGGACTAGCGGTCTACAATGAGCAGTTCTTC
CASSQRPGLAVYNEQFF
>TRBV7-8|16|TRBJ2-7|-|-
TGTGCCAGCCAACGTGCGGAGGGGGCCGCCTCCTACGAGCAGTACTTC
CASQRAEGAASYEQYF
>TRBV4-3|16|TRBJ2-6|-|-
TGCGCCAGCAGCCAAGACAGAGCCTCTGGGGCCAACGTCCTGACTTTC
CASSQDRASGANVLTF
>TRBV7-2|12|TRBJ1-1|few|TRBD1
TGTGCCAGCAGCCGCCGGGACAGGGAAGCTTTCTTT
CASSRRDREAFF
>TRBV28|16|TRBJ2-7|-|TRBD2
TGTGCCAGCAGCCGACGGGGGTCAGCGGGAGGAAGCGAGCAGTACTTC
CASSRRGSAGGSEQYF
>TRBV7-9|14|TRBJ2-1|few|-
TGTGCCAGCAGCTTAGCAGTAGTGGGGAATGAGCAGTTCTTC
CASSLAVVGNEQFF
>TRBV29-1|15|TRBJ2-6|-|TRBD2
TGCAGCGTGGGAGCGGGGGCCGCTGGGGCCAACGTCCTGACTTTC
CSVGAGAAGANVLTF
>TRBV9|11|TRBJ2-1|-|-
TGTGCCAGCAGCGTAGAAGGTGAGCAGTTCTTC
CASSVEGEQFF
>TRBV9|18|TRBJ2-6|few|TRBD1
TGTGCCAGCAGCGTATCGGGACAGGGCCACTCTGGGGCCAACGTCCTGACTTTC
CASSVSGQGHSGANVLTF
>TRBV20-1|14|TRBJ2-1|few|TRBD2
TGCAGTGCAGCAACTAGCGGGAGTATCTATGAGCAGTTCTTC
CSAATSGSIYEQFF
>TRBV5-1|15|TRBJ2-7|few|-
TGCGCCAGCAGCTTGACCGGGACGGAGATACGAGAGCAGTACTTC
CASSLTGTEIREQYF
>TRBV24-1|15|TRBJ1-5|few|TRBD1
TGTGCCACCAGTGATCCCCAGGGGGGCGGTCAGCCCCAGCATTTT
CATSDPQGGGQPQHF
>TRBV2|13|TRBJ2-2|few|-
TGTGCCAGCTGGAACCAGAACACCGGGGAGCTGTTTTTT
CASWNQNTGELFF
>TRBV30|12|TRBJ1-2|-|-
TGTGCCTGGAGTGCCGGGAACTATGGCTACACCTTC
CAWSAGNYGYTF
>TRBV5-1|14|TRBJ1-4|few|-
TGCGCCAGCAGCCCCCAGGCCGCCGATGAAAAACTGTTTTTT
CASSPQAADEKLFF
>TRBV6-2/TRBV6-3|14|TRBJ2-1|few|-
TGTGCCAGCAGTTGGGGCGACTGGAACAATGAGCAGTTCTTC
CASSWGDWNNEQFF
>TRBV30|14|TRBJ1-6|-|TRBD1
TGTGCCTGGAGTGCACGACAGGGGGAATCACCCCTCCACTTT
CAWSARQGESPLHF
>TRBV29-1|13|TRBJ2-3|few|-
TGCAGCGTTGATGGAGGGTACACAGATACGCAGTATTTT
CSVDGGYTDTQYF
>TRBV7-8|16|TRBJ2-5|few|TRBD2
TGTGCCAGCAGCCCCCGGATAGCGGGGTCCCAAGAGACCCAGTACTTC
CASSPRIAGSQETQYF
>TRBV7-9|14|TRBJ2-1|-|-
TGTGCCAGCAGCTGGGTCCACTCCTACAATGAGCAGTTCTTC
CASSWVHSYNEQFF
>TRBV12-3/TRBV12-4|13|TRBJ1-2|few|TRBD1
TGTGCCAGCAGTTTTGGGACAGGGGCCTTCTACACCTTC
CASSFGTGAFYTF
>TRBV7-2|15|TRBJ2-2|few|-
TGTGCCAGCAGCTTTTCACGGGGGTACACCGGGGAGCTGTTTTTT
CASSFSRGYTGELFF
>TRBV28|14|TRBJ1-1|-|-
TGTGCCAGCAGTTTATGGGAGATCAACACTGAAGCTTTCTTT
CASSLWEINTEAFF
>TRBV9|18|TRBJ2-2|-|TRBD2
TGTGCCAGCAGCCCTCGGACTAGCGGGGCCGCGAACACCGGGGAGCTGTTTTTT
CASSPRTSGAANTGELFF
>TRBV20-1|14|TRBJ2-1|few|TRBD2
TGCAGTGCACCGGGACTACTTGATTACAATGAGCAGTTCTTC
CSAPGLLDYNEQFF
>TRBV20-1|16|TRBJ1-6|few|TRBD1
TGCAGTGCTAGTTATCCGGGACAGGGGCTGGGGTCACCCCTCCACTTT
CSASYPGQGLGSPLHF
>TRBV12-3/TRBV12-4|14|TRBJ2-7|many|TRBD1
TGTGCCAGCAGTCCCGGGACAGGGCCAAGCGAGCAGTACTTC
CASSPGTGPSEQYF
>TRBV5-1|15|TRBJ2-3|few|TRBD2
TGCGCCAGTAGACTAGCGGGAGTATCGGCAGATACGCAGTATTTT
CASRLAGVSADTQYF